The clone carrying this TCR beta chain has a handful of counts. Its antigen is unidentified. CDR1 and CDR2 from the germline V gene are SEHNR and FQNEAQ (reference sequence). J gave up 8 bases and V 5 bases, and 9 bases lay outside the gene matches. This CDR3 spans 14 amino acids. The data were obtained in a study of T-cell memory formation after mild COVID-19. One entry per CDR3 protein results from TCRdb running MiXCR on the 5' RACE reads. The sample includes about 290,000 distinct CDR3 sequences, around 15% of them seen just once. Overall study findings and caveats: CD4+ contracting clones were found mainly in CM and EM, and CD8+ ones in EMRA. In pre-infection memory, a portion of responding clones appeared, which suggested that cross-reactive memory joined. Balance between CD4 and CD8 was seen in clones contracting day 15 to 85, and a CD4+ lean was seen in later expanders.

The sequencing sample was made of PBMCs or a T cell subset sorted from them (not recorded which). The J gene is TRBJ2-1, the V gene TRBV7-9; the match to TRBD1 covers 7 bases. The source is a man aged 18 to 29 who had mild COVID-19 (a few samples of this study predate the infection). Cell type and time point are not known. The CDR3 is CASSHYDREYEQFF. The CDR3 bases are TGTGCCAGCAGCCACTACGACAGGGAGTATGAGCAGTTCTTC.